Included here is one T cell receptor (beta chain) sequence, with context. The antigen remains unidentified. The CDR3 is 16 residues long. Trimming took 0 bases from V and 0 from J, leaving 10 bases between them. CDR1 is SGHNT and CDR2 is YENEEA in the germline V gene. The assay was immunoSEQ multiplex PCR, and TCRdb's table has in-frame clones only and misses some. Of roughly 30,000 clones in the sample, approximately 86% are singletons; the top ten hold around 1.8%. These data belong to a study of T cell clonotyping in hematopoietic cell transplantation. Study as a whole: Cytoreduction preceded collection of pretransplant recipient samples. Study-wide points: Few recipient clonotypes overlapped donors; over 95% were de novo at given depth. CD4 and CD8 repertoire contributions could not be separated without sorting.

Time point noted: recipient sample about 28 days before transplant, after cytoreduction. Samples: about 28 days before transplant, then days 30, 100 and 180 after. The sequences come from peripheral blood mononuclear cells, collected before stem cell transplant. The sequence came from a man in his forties with acute myeloid leukemia. Some clones in this sample may be carry-over from other donors' samples. The chain carries TRBV11-3 and TRBJ2-3; D unresolved. For the CDR3, the DNA is TGTGCCAGCAGCTTAGATGAAGCAGCTAGCACAGATACGCAGTATTTT. Its translation is CASSLDEAASTDTQYF.